The 4 T cell receptor beta chains listed next were all sequenced from one sample in a study of blood T cell repertoires in COVID-19. Libraries were prepared by immunoSEQ multiplex PCR; TCRdb keeps only in-frame clonotypes and omits some of them. Of about 73,000 clones in the sample, roughly 89% were seen once. Sequenced material: peripheral blood. The source is a man aged 80 or over with acute or convalescent COVID-19.

The chain has TRBV14 and TRBJ2-1; 12 bases fit TRBD2. In germline, CDR1 is SGHDN, CDR2 FVKESK. The junction had 7 bases not matched to a gene; V was cut back by 0 bases and J by 4 bases. The CDR3 has 18 amino acids. CDR3 loop: CASSQDRMGLAGYNEQFF. CDR3 DNA: TGTGCCAGCAGCCAAGATAGGATGGGACTAGCGGGTTACAATGAGCAGTTCTTC.

The chain uses TRBV30 and TRBJ1-2; TRBD1 matches 9 bases. CDR1 is GTSNPN, CDR2 SVGIG, per germline (reference sequence). After removal of 0 bases from V and 14 bases from J, the junction contained 16 bases not matched to a gene. This CDR3 comprises 15 residues. CDR3 protein: CAWSVVSGQGPARTF. The CDR3, as DNA: TGTGCCTGGAGTGTTGTTAGTGGACAGGGGCCCGCGAGGACCTTC.

The chain links TRBV10-3 to TRBJ2-6; D is unclear. This CDR3 region has 16 residues. V was pared by 2 bases and J by 7 bases, with 15 bases between. Per the germline V gene, CDR1 is ENHRY and CDR2 is SYGVKD. CDR3 loop: CAISEVVAGVANVLTF. As DNA, the CDR3 is TGTGCCATCAGTGAGGTGGTAGCTGGAGTTGCCAACGTCCTGACTTTC.

Only one count was recorded for this clone. The chain joins TRBV14 to TRBJ1-4; 10 bases line up with TRBD1. Trimming cost V 4 bases and J 8 bases; bases outside gene matches: 4. The CDR3 totals 14 residues. CDR1 and CDR2 (germline): SGHDN, FVKESK. CDR3 residues: CASSPRQGAEKLFF. As DNA, the CDR3 is TGTGCCAGCAGCCCCCGACAGGGGGCGGAAAAACTGTTTTTT.